One sample yielded the 26 T cell receptor beta chains listed below, sequenced in a study of shared clonotypes between healthy human individuals. Data came from immunoSEQ multiplex PCR; TCRdb stores just in-frame clones and leaves some out. This table holds 1.5 million to 2.5 million clones, about 95% found once. CD45RO-negative cells were positively selected for CCR7, leaving out terminally differentiated effector memory CD45RA+ cells. Sample: naive CD8+ T cells sorted from blood. These receptors were collected from a man younger than 30 in good health.

To note about this clone: Other nucleotide sequences from this sample produce the same CDR3. The V and J genes are TRBV7-6 and TRBJ2-1; 8 bases are shared with TRBD1. CDR3 size: 13 residues. In germline, CDR1 is SGHVS, CDR2 FNYEAQ. Germline trimming cut 3 bases from V and 5 bases from J; bases unmatched to any gene: 0. The CDR3 loop is CASSLGQDNEQFF. In DNA, the CDR3 is TGTGCCAGCAGCTTGGGACAGGACAATGAGCAGTTCTTC.

CDR3 in DNA: TGTGCCAGCAGCTCACCCACGAGGAACACCGGGGAGCTGTTTTTT. This translates into CASSSPTRNTGELFF. The rearrangement links TRBV5-8 to TRBJ2-2; D unresolved. Germline V CDR1 and CDR2: SGHTS, YDEGEE. This CDR3 is 15 amino acids long. V lost 3 bases, J lost 1 base, and 10 bases lay in between.

The genes are TRBV5-4 and TRBJ1-4; TRBD1 matches at 11 bases. Germline values: CDR1 SGHNT, CDR2 YYREEE (reference sequence). V gave up 0 bases and J gave up 4 bases; unmatched junction bases: 5. The CDR3 is 17 amino acids. The CDR3 here is CASSLGGQGAYNEKLFF. The CDR3 DNA reads TGTGCCAGCAGCTTGGGCGGACAGGGGGCTTATAATGAAAAACTGTTTTTT.

The chain employs TRBV2 and TRBJ2-5; D unresolved. Trimming left V 3 bases short and J 1 base short, with 9 bases between. The CDR3 totals 14 residues. The germline CDR1 and CDR2 sequences are SNHLY and FYNNEI. The CDR3 coding sequence is TGTGCCAGCAGTGATCTAGACGGCCAAGAGACCCAGTACTTC. Translation: CASSDLDGQETQYF.

This clone was seen a single time. At the DNA level, this CDR3 is encoded by other sequences in the same sample as well. The V and J genes are TRBV15 and TRBJ2-7; D is unclear. The CDR3 loop spans 16 amino acids. CDR1 LNHNV and CDR2 YYDKDF come from the germline V gene (reference sequence). V was pared by 1 base and J by 2 bases, with 15 bases between. The CDR3 DNA follows: TGTGCCACCAGCAGAGCCCGGGTCCTCGGCGCCTACGAGCAGTACTTC. It specifies CATSRARVLGAYEQYF.

V gene TRBV27 combines with J gene TRBJ2-1; D is uncertain. The CDR3 contains 13 residues. Trimming shortened V by 5 bases and J by 8 bases, and 13 bases separated the two germline ends. Germline values: CDR1 MNHEY, CDR2 SMNVEV (reference sequence). CDR3 bases: TGTGCCAGCAGTCACTCGCCCCGGGATGAGCAGTTCTTC. Translating gives CASSHSPRDEQFF.

This chain uses TRBV2 with TRBJ2-7; D ambiguous. Germline loops: CDR1 SNHLY, CDR2 FYNNEI. CDR3 size: 15 residues. V lost 4 bases, J lost 0 bases, and 13 bases lay in between. CDR3: CASSVYGPSSYEQYF. The CDR3 DNA follows: TGTGCCAGCAGTGTTTATGGCCCTAGCTCCTACGAGCAGTACTTC.

The chain joins TRBV27 to TRBJ2-5; D gene ambiguous. Trimming stripped 4 bases from V and 5 bases from J, with 14 bases between. The CDR3 sequence is 14 residues long. The V gene's germline CDR1 is MNHEY and CDR2 SMNVEV (reference sequence). The CDR3 DNA reads as TGTGCCAGCAGTTATTCGGTCCTAGGGGAGACCCAGTACTTC. Its protein product is CASSYSVLGETQYF.

V gene TRBV6-5 combines with J gene TRBJ1-6; a weak D match, TRBD1 (5 bases). Trimming pared 8 bases from V and 6 bases from J, leaving 11 bases between. The CDR3 sequence is 13 residues long. Germline V gene data show CDR1 as MNHEY and CDR2 as SVGAGI. This CDR3 is CASRPGVNSPLHF. The CDR3 DNA sequence: TGTGCCAGCCGGCCGGGGGTTAATTCACCCCTCCACTTT.

The chain has TRBV6-5 and TRBJ2-1; 9 positions agree with TRBD2. This CDR3 comprises 15 residues. J lost 8 bases, V lost 5 bases, and 10 bases had no gene match. CDR1 is MNHEY, CDR2 SVGAGI, per germline. CDR3: CASSHPQREEHEQFF. DNA of the CDR3: TGTGCCAGCAGTCATCCACAGCGGGAGGAACATGAGCAGTTCTTC.

The chain uses TRBV28 and TRBJ1-5; 9 bases align to TRBD1. Germline-derived CDR1 and CDR2 are MDHEN and SYDVKM. Trimming cost V 2 bases and J 4 bases; bases outside gene matches: 3. This CDR3 has 15 residues. CDR3 coding DNA: TGTGCCAGCAGTTTAGACAGGGGGTGGAATCAGCCCCAGCATTTT. The encoded protein is CASSLDRGWNQPQHF.

The V and J genes are TRBV13 and TRBJ1-3; D gene ambiguous. Trimming pared 8 bases from V and 0 bases from J, leaving 5 bases between. CDR3 length equals 12 residues. CDR1 PRHDT and CDR2 FYEKMQ come from the germline V gene (reference sequence). The DNA of the CDR3 is TGTGCCAGCCTGAGCTCTGGAAACACCATATATTTT. Its protein product is CASLSSGNTIYF.

About this clone: An end of the junction does not agree with germline; a read error may underlie this. The V and J genes are TRBV11-2 and TRBJ2-1; TRBD2 agrees at 8 bases. This CDR3 has 15 residues. Germline CDR1 is SGHAT and CDR2 is FQNNGV. The CDR3 DNA is TGTGCCAGCAGATTAGCGGGGACGCCCTACAATGAGCAGTTCTTC. The encoded protein is CASRLAGTPYNEQFF.

V and J are TRBV5-1 and TRBJ2-7; TRBD2 is a possible D gene (8 bases). The CDR3 loop spans 13 amino acids. The germline CDR1 and CDR2 sequences are SGHRS and YFSETQ. V dropped 2 bases and J dropped 6 bases, with 12 bases sitting between them. Here the CDR3 DNA reads TGCGCCAGCAGCTTCGGGGGGGACAGCGAGCAGTACTTC. This translates into CASSFGGDSEQYF.

The chain uses TRBV9 and TRBJ2-3; perhaps TRBD1 as D (6 bases). This CDR3 has 15 amino acids. From germline, CDR1 is SGDLS and CDR2 YYNGEE. V gave up 3 bases and J gave up 4 bases, with 15 bases separating them. This CDR3 reads CASSAEGTSADTQYF. The CDR3 DNA reads as TGTGCCAGCAGCGCAGAGGGGACATCCGCAGATACGCAGTATTTT.

CDR3 region: CASSVGPGGQPQHF. DNA of the CDR3: TGTGCCAGCTCAGTTGGGCCAGGGGGACAGCCCCAGCATTTT. The V gene is TRBV18, the J gene TRBJ1-5, with 7 bases matching TRBD1. The CDR3 spans 14 residues. The germline V gene encodes CDR1 KGHSH and CDR2 LQKENI. The V and J ends lost 5 bases and 7 bases, in that order; junction bases with no gene match: 8.

The chain uses TRBV6-7 and TRBJ1-4, with D uncertain. TRBV6-7 is an ORF for which the function is uncertain. The CDR3 consists of 12 residues. With 6 bases removed from V and 5 bases from J, the gap between germline ends came to 7 bases. Written as DNA, the CDR3 is TGTGCCAGCAGCCCCCCCAATGAAAAACTGTTTTTT. Translation gives CASSPPNEKLFF.

This CDR3 reads CAWGTGQGLDEQYF. CDR3 sequence (DNA): TGTGCCTGGGGGACAGGACAGGGACTAGACGAGCAGTACTTC. V usage is TRBV30 and J usage is TRBJ2-7; D is possibly TRBD1 or TRBD2 (8 bases each). Germline values: CDR1 GTSNPN, CDR2 SVGIG (reference sequence). This CDR3 has 14 amino acids. Deletions cut 5 bases from V and 5 bases from J, with 19 bases between.

The rearrangement joins TRBV7-9 to TRBJ2-1, with 13 bases matching TRBD2. The germline V gene encodes CDR1 SEHNR and CDR2 FQNEAQ (reference sequence). V shed 2 bases, J shed 6 bases, and the junction held 13 bases outside the gene matches. The CDR3 contains 19 residues. In DNA form, the CDR3 reads TGTGCCAGCAGCTTACGTCCGGGACTAGCGGGACGGGGCGTCAATGAGCAGTTCTTC. Translating it yields CASSLRPGLAGRGVNEQFF.

This chain links TRBV4-1 with TRBJ2-1, with 7 positions matching TRBD2. The J segment lost 4 bases and the V segment lost 2 bases, leaving 2 bases of the junction unmatched. Germline lookup yields CDR1 MGHRA and CDR2 YSYEKL. This CDR3 has 14 amino acids. CDR3 loop: CASSQTSEYNEQFF. In DNA, the CDR3 is TGCGCCAGCAGCCAAACTAGCGAGTACAATGAGCAGTTCTTC.

The V gene is TRBV19, the J gene TRBJ2-2; the D call may be TRBD1 or TRBD2 (5 bases each). The V and J ends lost 0 bases and 2 bases respectively, with 13 bases between them. Germline assignment: CDR1 LNHDA and CDR2 SQIVND (reference sequence). This CDR3 has 17 amino acids. CDR3 region: CASSIEGSQGNTGELFF. The CDR3 nucleotides are TGTGCCAGTAGTATAGAGGGGAGTCAGGGCAACACCGGGGAGCTGTTTTTT.

For the CDR3, the DNA is TGTGCCAGCAGTTCCCCGGACAGGGGGAACTATGGCTACACCTTC. Protein sequence: CASSSPDRGNYGYTF. This sequence joins TRBV6-6 and TRBJ1-2, with TRBD1 matching 10 bases. J lost 2 bases, V lost 4 bases, and 4 bases had no gene match. The CDR3 consists of 15 residues. Germline CDR1 MNHNY, CDR2 SVGAGI (reference sequence).

The CDR3 loop reads CASSSVTGELFF. The CDR3, as DNA: TGTGCCAGCAGTAGCGTCACCGGGGAGCTGTTTTTT. The chain has TRBV7-6 and TRBJ2-2; D is perhaps TRBD2 (5 bases). Germline V gene data show CDR1 as SGHVS and CDR2 as FNYEAQ. The CDR3 totals 12 residues. Trimming removed 6 bases at V and 4 bases at J, with 6 bases between.

The chain couples TRBV10-3 to TRBJ2-7; 14 bases align to TRBD2. Germline trimming cut 11 bases from V and 3 bases from J; bases unmatched to any gene: 6. The CDR3 runs to 14 residues. Germline V gene sequence: CDR1 ENHRY, CDR2 SYGVKD. This CDR3 is CASGTSGSLYEQYF. The CDR3 DNA sequence: TGTGCCTCGGGGACTAGCGGGAGTCTCTACGAGCAGTACTTC.

This chain links TRBV1 with TRBJ2-7; the table calls TRBD1, which could not be checked here. TRBV1 is a recognized pseudogene. This CDR3 spans 16 amino acids. CDR3 coding DNA: TGCACCAGCAAGGACCCTCTTGCCAAAGGGGCGTTCGAGCAGTACTTC. It specifies CTSKDPLAKGAFEQYF.

The chain has TRBV7-9 and TRBJ1-4; D might be TRBD1 (5 bases). This CDR3 has 15 amino acids. Trimming removed 5 bases from V and 8 bases from J, with 18 bases in between. CDR1 is SEHNR and CDR2 is FQNEAQ in the germline V gene (reference sequence). The CDR3 spells CASSPHAGAGEKLFF. In DNA, the CDR3 is TGTGCCAGCAGCCCTCATGCCGGGGCGGGCGAAAAACTGTTTTTT.